A selection of T cell receptor beta chains follows, all from one sample in a study of Graves' ophthalmopathy and Graves' hyperthyroidism. TCRdb passed the multiplex PCR reads through MiXCR, listing each CDR3 protein once. The profile shows around 1,000,000 distinct CDR3 sequences, 35% to 45% of them singletons. The sample was peripheral blood or thyroid tissue (not recorded which). These receptors all stem from an adult man with Graves' hyperthyroidism. CDR3s include the opening cysteine and the closing phenylalanine or tryptophan. D genes are given only for firm matches. The size entry is marked missing in some rows and otherwise reads once, few, many or a size class.

clone size	J gene	D gene	V gene	CDR3 protein	CDR3 DNA
-	TRBJ1-5	-	TRBV25-1	CASSVQFRGPDQPQHF	TGTGCCAGCAGTGTCCAATTCAGGGGCCCGGATCAGCCCCAGCATTTT
many	TRBJ1-5	TRBD1	TRBV11-3	CASSLGTGGKRQPQHF	TGTGCCAGCAGCTTAGGGACAGGGGGTAAGAGGCAGCCCCAGCATTTT
many	TRBJ2-5	TRBD2	TRBV7-3	CASSPTGLADQETQYF	TGTGCCAGCAGCCCGACAGGACTAGCGGACCAAGAGACCCAGTACTTC
many	TRBJ2-5	-	TRBV7-8	CASSLGQKSFETQYF	TGTGCCAGCAGCTTAGGGCAGAAGAGTTTCGAGACCCAGTACTTC
few	TRBJ2-5	-	TRBV20-1	CSANSGAPQETQYF	TGCAGTGCAAACTCGGGGGCGCCACAAGAGACCCAGTACTTC
many	TRBJ2-7	-	TRBV29-1	CSVVQDGSYEQYF	TGCAGCGTTGTCCAGGACGGATCCTACGAGCAGTACTTC
many	TRBJ1-5	TRBD1	TRBV10-3	CAIGPDRDNQPQHF	TGTGCCATCGGACCCGACAGGGATAATCAGCCCCAGCATTTT
-	TRBJ1-2	-	TRBV29-1	CSVEWGFYGYTF	TGCAGCGTTGAATGGGGCTTCTATGGCTACACCTTC
-	TRBJ1-2	TRBD1	TRBV6-6	CASSYSRGRANGYTF	TGTGCCAGCAGTTACTCCAGGGGGCGCGCAAATGGCTACACCTTC
many	TRBJ2-7	TRBD1	TRBV7-2	CASRYRDRGYEQYF	TGTGCCAGCAGATACCGGGACAGGGGTTACGAGCAGTACTTC
many	TRBJ1-3	TRBD1	TRBV29-1	CSFGQGEGNTIYF	TGCAGCTTCGGACAGGGAGAAGGAAACACCATATATTTT
-	TRBJ1-1	-	TRBV30	CAWRYRVDTEAFF	TGTGCCTGGAGGTACAGGGTTGACACTGAAGCTTTCTTT
-	TRBJ2-3	TRBD2	TRBV9	CASSVGSGRTDTQYF	TGTGCCAGCAGCGTAGGAAGCGGGAGAACAGATACGCAGTATTTT
once	TRBJ2-5	-	TRBV27	CASRPGQPWETQYF	TGTGCCAGCAGACCCGGCCAACCCTGGGAGACCCAGTACTTC
few	TRBJ1-6	-	TRBV2	CASSIQAKSSPLHF	TGTGCCAGCAGTATACAGGCTAAGAGTTCACCCCTCCACTTT
-	TRBJ1-2	-	TRBV19	CASSIGGTGTYLAIF	TGTGCCAGTAGTATCGGGGGAACAGGAACCTACCTCGCTATCTTC
many	TRBJ1-6	-	TRBV12-3/TRBV12-4	CASSKRHGQSNSPLHF	TGTGCCAGCAGTAAACGACATGGGCAGAGCAACTCACCCCTCCACTTT
few	TRBJ1-6	-	TRBV10-3	CAISSSYNSPLHF	TGTGCCATCAGCAGCTCCTATAATTCACCCCTCCACTTT
many	TRBJ1-2	-	TRBV29-1	CSVSRAGGYTF	TGCAGCGTTTCGAGGGCCGGGGGCTACACCTTC
many	TRBJ2-5	TRBD1	TRBV29-1	CSVGRDSQETQYF	TGCAGCGTTGGCCGGGACAGCCAAGAGACCCAGTACTTC
many	TRBJ1-2	TRBD1	TRBV20-1	CSAINQGADGYTF	TGCAGTGCTATTAATCAGGGGGCCGATGGCTACACCTTC
few	TRBJ1-1	-	TRBV7-6	CASNSPVGTEAFF	TGTGCCAGCAACTCTCCGGTGGGTACTGAAGCTTTCTTT
many	TRBJ2-7	-	TRBV20-1	CSAREESGRSYEQYF	TGCAGTGCTAGAGAGGAATCGGGGAGGAGCTACGAGCAGTACTTC
many	TRBJ1-5	TRBD1	TRBV15	CATSPGFGQGNQPQHF	TGTGCCACCAGCCCCGGCTTCGGACAGGGGAATCAGCCCCAGCATTTT
-	TRBJ2-7	TRBD1	TRBV5-6	CASSLDRQGAEQYF	TGTGCCAGCAGCTTGGACCGACAGGGGGCCGAGCAGTACTTC
-	TRBJ2-5	TRBD1	TRBV12-3/TRBV12-4	CASSPNRGLTETQYF	TGTGCCAGCAGTCCGAACAGGGGTCTTACGGAGACCCAGTACTTC
-	TRBJ1-3	-	TRBV11-2	CASSLPPRGTSSGNTIYF	TGTGCCAGCAGCTTACCCCCTCGGGGAACGAGCTCTGGAAACACCATATATTTT
many	TRBJ2-7	TRBD1	TRBV15	CATSRGTGAVYEQYF	TGTGCCACCAGCAGAGGGACAGGGGCAGTCTACGAGCAGTACTTC
-	TRBJ1-5	TRBD1	TRBV10-3	CASSPNPQGSRNQPQHF	TGTGCCAGCAGTCCTAACCCACAGGGGAGTCGCAATCAGCCCCAGCATTTT
few	TRBJ1-3	-	TRBV11-2	CASSIRTVGRYTIYF	TGTGCCAGCAGCATTCGGACAGTCGGGCGCTACACCATATATTTT
-	TRBJ2-7	TRBD1	TRBV6-5	CASSYNPGQGHEQYF	TGTGCCAGCAGTTACAATCCGGGACAGGGCCACGAGCAGTACTTC
many	TRBJ1-5	-	TRBV2	CASSGPDYSNQPQHF	TGTGCCAGCTCGGGGCCAGATTATAGCAATCAGCCCCAGCATTTT
many	TRBJ1-4	-	TRBV12-3/TRBV12-4	CASSLRSSTNEKLFF	TGTGCCAGCAGTTTACGTTCCAGCACTAATGAAAAACTGTTTTTT
few	TRBJ1-5	TRBD1	TRBV28	CASNGQVGNQPQHF	TGTGCCAGCAATGGACAGGTCGGCAATCAGCCCCAGCATTTT
-	TRBJ2-7	-	TRBV29-1	CSVDIGGSSYEQYF	TGCAGCGTTGATATAGGGGGGAGCTCCTACGAGCAGTACTTC
once	TRBJ1-6	-	TRBV12-3/TRBV12-4	CASSSDTIPYNSPLHF	TGTGCCAGCAGTTCGGACACTATCCCCTATAATTCACCCCTCCACTTT
many	TRBJ2-7	TRBD1	TRBV19	CASSMGTDPYEQYF	TGTGCCAGTAGTATGGGGACAGACCCCTACGAGCAGTACTTC
few	TRBJ2-7	TRBD1	TRBV5-1	CASSYGTGGFYEQYF	TGCGCCAGCAGCTACGGGACAGGGGGCTTCTACGAGCAGTACTTC
-	TRBJ2-6	TRBD1	TRBV2	CASRGTGGSRANVLTF	TGTGCCAGCAGAGGGACAGGAGGCTCTAGGGCCAACGTCCTGACTTTC
many	TRBJ1-1	-	TRBV20-1	CSAPPSRGKNTEAFF	TGCAGTGCCCCACCCTCGAGGGGGAAGAACACTGAAGCTTTCTTT
-	TRBJ2-7	TRBD2	TRBV7-2	CASSPTSEIYEQYF	TGTGCCAGCAGTCCGACTAGCGAGATCTACGAGCAGTACTTC